The 29 T cell receptor beta chains below all came from one sample that was sequenced in a study of cytomegalovirus exposure and HLA in healthy donors. Researchers ran the PCR with 60 Vbeta and 13 Jbeta primers. Using immunoSEQ multiplex PCR, the repertoire was profiled, and TCRdb retains in-frame clones only, with some absent. The table records 150,000 to 200,000 clones, roughly three quarters of them present only once. Sequencing was performed on PBMCs. All receptors derive from a man between 18 and 29 years old in good health and CMV-seropositive.

The rearrangement links TRBV5-6 to TRBJ2-3; no reliable D call. Germline V CDR1 and CDR2: SGHDT, YYEEEE. This CDR3 has 15 residues. Trimming stripped 3 bases from V and 0 bases from J, with 11 bases between. In DNA, the CDR3 is TGTGCCAGCAGCTCTCCCTACCGTAGCACAGATACGCAGTATTTT. This translates into CASSSPYRSTDTQYF. The full variable domain, its missing parts supplied by reference TRBV5-6 and TRBJ2-3, is DAGVTQSPTHLIKTRGQQVTLRCSPKSGHDTVSWYQQALGQGPQFIFQYYEEEERQRGNFPDRFSGHQFPNYSSELNVNALLLGDSALYLCASSSPYRSTDTQYFGPGTRLTVL.

The chain joins TRBV5-4 to TRBJ2-6, with 8 bases identical to TRBD2. CDR3 size: 16 residues. V dropped 3 bases and J dropped 4; count of bases not matched to a gene: 6. Germline CDR1 is SGHNT and CDR2 is YYREEE (reference sequence). CDR3 in DNA: TGTGCCAGCAGCTCCCGGCGGGGGGCCGGGGCCAACGTCCTGACTTTC. Protein: CASSSRRGAGANVLTF.

This clone was recorded a few times. The gene calls are TRBV5-1 and TRBJ1-6; D call uncertain. The length of the CDR3 is 15 residues. V lost 0 bases to trimming and J lost 5 bases, with 9 bases between them. CDR1 and CDR2 (germline): SGHRS, YFSETQ. CDR3 in DNA: TGCGCCAGCAGCTTGGAGACATCCCATAATTCACCCCTCCACTTT. Translated: CASSLETSHNSPLHF.

This chain uses TRBV6-1 with TRBJ1-1; the match to TRBD1 covers 7 bases. The CDR3 spans 12 residues. J gave up 8 bases and V 11 bases, and 11 bases lay outside the gene matches. CDR1 is MNHNS and CDR2 is SASEGT in the germline V gene. CDR3 DNA: TGTGCCGGCGCGAGGCTGACAGGGGAAGCTTTCTTT. This sequence encodes CAGARLTGEAFF.

This rearrangement joins TRBV28 to TRBJ1-1; possible D gene TRBD1, 6 bases. Trimming pared 3 bases from V and 6 bases from J, leaving 14 bases between. CDR1 and CDR2 (germline): MDHEN, SYDVKM. The length of the CDR3 is 14 residues. The CDR3 DNA reads as TGTGCCAGCAGTTTGTCCGCGGGGGCCGCTGAAGCTTTCTTT. Its translation is CASSLSAGAAEAFF.

In this sample, this clone turned up once. The V and J genes are TRBV2 and TRBJ2-2; 10 bases line up with TRBD2. Germline V gene sequence: CDR1 SNHLY, CDR2 FYNNEI. The CDR3 is made up of 17 amino acids. The J segment lost 3 bases and the V segment lost 3 bases, leaving 7 bases of the junction unmatched. CDR3 sequence reads: CASSEPSGGPHTGELFF. CDR3 DNA: TGTGCCAGCAGTGAGCCTAGCGGGGGCCCACACACCGGGGAGCTGTTTTTT.

In its sample, this clone was seen once. V gene TRBV30 combines with J gene TRBJ2-5; TRBD2 matches 9 bases. Germline assignment: CDR1 GTSNPN and CDR2 SVGIG (reference sequence). CDR3 length: 19 residues. The trim removed 0 bases at V and 2 bases at J, leaving 16 bases unmatched. The CDR3: CAWSVPYRYSGRGQETQYF. The CDR3 nucleotides read TGTGCCTGGAGTGTCCCGTACCGATATAGCGGGAGAGGGCAAGAGACCCAGTACTTC.

The chain recombines TRBV28 with TRBJ1-5, with TRBD1 identical over 8 bases. The J segment lost 6 bases and the V segment lost 7 bases, leaving 5 bases of the junction unmatched. Germline CDR1 and CDR2: MDHEN and SYDVKM. CDR3 length: 13 residues. CDR3 loop: CASTTGGSQPQHF. The CDR3 region has the DNA TGTGCCAGCACAACAGGGGGGAGTCAGCCCCAGCATTTT.

CDR3 protein: CASSLGSSSYNEQFF. The CDR3 DNA follows: TGCGCCAGCAGCTTGGGGAGCTCCTCCTACAATGAGCAGTTCTTC. V usage is TRBV5-1 and J usage is TRBJ2-1; D gene uncertain. The germline gives CDR1 SGHRS, CDR2 YFSETQ. CDR3 length: 15 amino acids. The V gene lost 0 bases and the J gene lost 0 bases, with 7 bases spanning the gap.

This clone was counted only a few times. A read error may be the cause here, since a much bigger clone is one base away. The chain couples TRBV6-1 to TRBJ2-5; TRBD2 aligns across 11 bases. J was trimmed by 2 bases and V by 1 base; bases with no gene match: 0. The CDR3 contains 15 residues. The V gene's germline CDR1 is MNHNS and CDR2 SASEGT. CDR3 sequence: CASSEVAGGQETQYF. CDR3 bases: TGTGCCAGCAGTGAAGTAGCGGGGGGGCAAGAGACCCAGTACTTC.

The V gene is TRBV27, the J gene TRBJ2-2; D uncertain. In germline, CDR1 is MNHEY, CDR2 SMNVEV (reference sequence). V gave up 5 bases and J gave up 0 bases, with 10 bases separating them. This CDR3 contains 15 residues. The DNA of the CDR3 is TGTGCCAGCAGTCCAGAGGTGGCGAACACCGGGGAGCTGTTTTTT. It encodes CASSPEVANTGELFF.

The CDR3 loop is CASSVSGMPDTQYF. The CDR3 nucleotides are TGCGCCAGCAGCGTAAGCGGCATGCCAGATACGCAGTATTTT. The chain recombines TRBV5-1 with TRBJ2-3, with a possible D match to TRBD2 (5 bases). The CDR3 is 14 amino acids. Trimming removed 4 bases at V and 4 bases at J, with 13 bases between. Germline CDR1 and CDR2: SGHRS and YFSETQ.

The chain employs TRBV19 and TRBJ1-2; 7 bases line up with TRBD1. The ends lost 5 bases at V and 2 bases at J; junction bases unmatched: 8. CDR1 and CDR2 (germline): LNHDA, SQIVND (reference sequence). The CDR3 extends over 15 amino acids. This CDR3 is CASSLLHRGNYGYTF. CDR3 bases: TGTGCCAGTAGTCTTCTACACAGGGGAAACTATGGCTACACCTTC.

The chain employs TRBV2 and TRBJ2-2; D might be TRBD2 (7 bases). The CDR3 has 14 residues. Trimming stripped 8 bases from V and 0 bases from J, with 10 bases between. CDR1 and CDR2 from the germline V gene are SNHLY and FYNNEI. DNA of the CDR3: TGTGCCAGCGGAGGGGGGGCGAACACCGGGGAGCTGTTTTTT. Its protein is CASGGGANTGELFF.

The V gene is TRBV5-1, the J gene TRBJ1-1; D call uncertain. The CDR3 totals 11 residues. Germline CDR1 and CDR2: SGHRS and YFSETQ. Trimming removed 5 bases from V and 6 bases from J, with 8 bases in between. As DNA, the CDR3 is TGCGCCAGCAGTCTGGGAGCTGAAGCTTTCTTT. The encoded protein is CASSLGAEAFF.

This clone was detected a few times. CDR3 region: CASSIAPVSQEGYTF. In DNA form, the CDR3 reads TGTGCCAGTAGTATAGCTCCGGTCTCTCAGGAAGGCTACACCTTC. V gene TRBV19 combines with J gene TRBJ1-2; D is unresolved. Germline V CDR1 and CDR2: LNHDA, SQIVND (reference sequence). Trimming took 1 base from V and 8 from J, leaving 17 bases between them. The CDR3 extends over 15 amino acids. The full variable domain, with the rest looked up from reference TRBV19 and TRBJ1-2, is DGGITQSPKYLFRKEGQNVTLSCEQNLNHDAMYWYRQDPGQGLRLIYYSQIVNDFQKGDIAEGYSVSREKKESFPLTVTSAQKNPTAFYLCASSIAPVSQEGYTFGSGTRLTVV.

J is TRBJ1-5 and V is TRBV2; D gene ambiguous. The CDR3 extends over 13 amino acids. Germline CDR1 SNHLY, CDR2 FYNNEI. The ends were cut back, 3 bases at V and 7 bases at J, with 10 bases in the middle. The CDR3 nucleotides read TGTGCCAGCAGTGACGGGGTCGGCCAGCCCCAGCATTTT. Translated: CASSDGVGQPQHF.

As regards this clone: With a far larger clone one base away, a read error is the likely cause. V gene TRBV30 combines with J gene TRBJ1-1; 7 bases map to TRBD1. The CDR3 sequence is 14 residues long. From germline, CDR1 is GTSNPN and CDR2 SVGIG (reference sequence). The CDR3 region has the DNA TGTGCCTGGAGCCCCAGGGGGTTGAACTCTGAAGCTTTCTTT. Protein: CAWSPRGLNSEAFF.

The chain has TRBV30 and TRBJ1-3; 8 nucleotides agree with TRBD1. CDR3 length: 13 residues. Trimming removed 4 bases from V and 2 bases from J; junction bases left unmatched: 1. Germline-derived CDR1 and CDR2 are GTSNPN and SVGIG (reference sequence). CDR3 loop: CAWIRGPGNTIYF. CDR3 nucleotides: TGTGCCTGGATCAGGGGGCCTGGAAACACCATATATTTT.

A word on this clone: Other nucleotide sequences in the sample specify the same CDR3. The rearrangement joins TRBV5-6 to TRBJ2-2; TRBD2 matches 12 bases. CDR3 length: 16 residues. Germline V gene data show CDR1 as SGHDT and CDR2 as YYEEEE. The junction had 5 bases not matched to a gene; V was cut back by 5 bases and J by 3 bases. As DNA, the CDR3 is TGTGCCAGCAGTTCCGGACTAGCGGGGTACACCGGGGAGCTGTTTTTT. This sequence encodes CASSSGLAGYTGELFF. The whole variable domain, filled in from reference TRBV5-6 and TRBJ2-2, reads DAGVTQSPTHLIKTRGQQVTLRCSPKSGHDTVSWYQQALGQGPQFIFQYYEEEERQRGNFPDRFSGHQFPNYSSELNVNALLLGDSALYLCASSSGLAGYTGELFFGEGSRLTVL.

The chain links TRBV5-6 to TRBJ1-2, with D tentatively TRBD1 (5 bases). This CDR3 is 13 amino acids long. CDR1 and CDR2 (germline): SGHDT, YYEEEE. Trimming took 0 bases from V and 5 from J, leaving 8 bases between them. The CDR3 reads CASSLVRAYGYTF. CDR3 nucleotide sequence: TGTGCCAGCAGCTTGGTCAGGGCTTATGGCTACACCTTC.

This clone appeared a few times. The chain has TRBV7-9 and TRBJ2-3, with D perhaps TRBD2 (6 bases). There are 15 residues in the CDR3. The germline CDR1 and CDR2 sequences are SEHNR and FQNEAQ (reference sequence). V shed 11 bases and J shed 2 bases, with 20 bases lying between them. In DNA, the CDR3 is TGTGCCTTGGAGGGAGTGGTTTGGAACACAGATACGCAGTATTTT. The encoded protein is CALEGVVWNTDTQYF.

The chain uses TRBV29-1 and TRBJ1-1; 8 bases agree with TRBD1. V lost 4 bases and J lost 7; bases outside the gene matches: 8. The CDR3 is made up of 13 amino acids. In germline, CDR1 is SQVTM, CDR2 ANQGSEA. CDR3: CSVVSQGAGEAFF. CDR3 coding DNA: TGCAGCGTTGTAAGTCAGGGGGCGGGTGAAGCTTTCTTT. The variable domain in full, with the rest retrieved from reference TRBV29-1 and TRBJ1-1, is SAVISQKPSRDICQRGTSLTIQCQVDSQVTMMFWYRQQPGQSLTLIATANQGSEATYESGFVIDKFPISRPNLTFSTLTVSNMSPEDSSIYLCSVVSQGAGEAFFGQGTRLTVV.

V usage is TRBV5-1 and J usage is TRBJ1-1; D not resolved. CDR1 is SGHRS, CDR2 YFSETQ, per germline. Between the trimmed V and J ends, which lost 3 bases and 0 bases, there was a span of 9 bases. The CDR3 runs 14 residues. CDR3 bases: TGCGCCAGCAGCTCGTACAGAATGAACACTGAAGCTTTCTTT. It encodes CASSSYRMNTEAFF.

The chain employs TRBV7-8 and TRBJ2-1; 11 bases align to TRBD1. The germline V gene has CDR1 SGHVS and CDR2 FQNEAQ. Unmatched junction bases numbered 13, after V lost 5 bases and J lost 1 base. This CDR3 is 19 amino acids long. CDR3 in DNA: TGTGCCAGCAGCAGATACGGACAGGGGGCGCAAGGTTCCTACAATGAGCAGTTCTTC. This sequence encodes CASSRYGQGAQGSYNEQFF.

The gene calls are TRBV27 and TRBJ2-7, with D possibly matching TRBD1 (5 bases). This CDR3 contains 14 residues. V was cut by 0 bases and J by 2 bases, with 8 bases left in between. Germline V lookup: CDR1 MNHEY, CDR2 SMNVEV (reference sequence). The CDR3 sequence is CASSLSGRAYEQYV. CDR3 sequence (DNA): TGTGCCAGCAGTTTATCTGGCAGGGCCTACGAGCAGTACGTC.

The chain has TRBV30 and TRBJ1-6; 7 bases agree with TRBD1. Losses at the gene ends were 2 bases for V and 6 bases for J; bases not matched to a gene: 7. The CDR3 extends over 15 amino acids. CDR1 GTSNPN and CDR2 SVGIG come from the germline V gene (reference sequence). In DNA form, the CDR3 reads TGTGCCTGGAGTTCGACAGGGAACCTTAATTCACCCCTCCACTTT. Its protein is CAWSSTGNLNSPLHF. The variable domain in full, with the rest retrieved from reference TRBV30 and TRBJ1-6, is SQTIHQWPATLVQPVGSPLSLECTVEGTSNPNLYWYRQAAGRGLQLLFYSVGIGQISSEVPQNLSASRPQDRQFILSSKKLLLSDSGFYLCAWSSTGNLNSPLHFGNGTRLTVT.

The count of this clone is one. The V and J genes are TRBV5-1 and TRBJ1-2; 11 bases are shared with TRBD1. The trim removed 5 bases at V and 4 bases at J, leaving 4 bases unmatched. The CDR3 covers 14 residues. Germline CDR1 is SGHRS and CDR2 is YFSETQ. CDR3 in amino acids: CASSADRGLYGYTF. CDR3 nucleotide sequence: TGCGCCAGCAGTGCGGACAGGGGGCTCTATGGCTACACCTTC.

This clone was seen only a few times. The chain has TRBV5-1 and TRBJ2-7; tentative D call: TRBD2 (6 bases). Trimming took 2 bases from V and 4 from J, leaving 22 bases between them. The germline V gene has CDR1 SGHRS and CDR2 YFSETQ. The CDR3 is made up of 17 amino acids. This chain's CDR3 is CASSFGRREKTAYEQYV. The DNA for the CDR3 is TGCGCCAGCAGCTTTGGCCGGAGGGAAAAGACTGCATACGAGCAGTACGTC.